The sequence of this T cell receptor (beta chain) was determined in a study of blood T cell repertoires in COVID-19 (dated by TCRdb to the early 2020s). Regarding the research as a whole: The collaborator samples originated in the United States, Italy and Spain and spanned the acute and convalescent phases of COVID-19. The material from the prospective study consisted of cDNA or gDNA derived from T cells, B-cell-depleted T cells, or PBMCs. The dataset comprised deeply sampled blood TCRbeta repertoires from subjects exposed to, actively infected with, or recovered from COVID-19. The repertoires were released in a freely available public database meant as a resource for research on the immune response to SARS-CoV-2. The samples were drawn from the first 160 participants of the ongoing ImmuneRACE study and from 1,254 subjects provided by 6 global collaborators. Sample metadata almost always included a de-identified subject ID, COVID-19 status, age in years and sex. Where HLA class I and class II types were available, the types were taken from metadata supplied by the sample provider, not from assay-based typing.

The immunoSEQ Assay, a bias-controlled multiplex PCR, was used to amplify TCRbeta CDR3 regions from genomic DNA. The authors' pipeline ran thus. Within the assay, amplification of reference gene primers was used to estimate how many nucleated cells each sample contained. Sequence reads were collapsed and filtered to measure the absolute abundance of every unique TCRbeta CDR3 rearrangement. Productive Simpson clonality was computed per sample as the square root of Simpson's diversity index over productive rearrangements. Held by TCRdb, this immuneACCESS table contains in-frame sequences only and omits some clones. Under half of the omission traces to an unresolved V gene where checked; the cause of the rest is unknown. V, J and clone size were drawn from that table, and D and trimming were deduced from the DNA. This sample lists more than 250,000 clones; 86% were detected once. In total, the top ten clones hold roughly 1.9% of the sample.

A second Seattle source provided samples from volunteer blood donors who had recovered from COVID-19. The collaborating institutions used their own protocols to collect whole blood in K2EDTA tubes. Collaborator samples were shipped for TCRbeta analysis as frozen whole blood, isolated PBMCs, or DNA extracted from either sample type. The CDR3 has 12 amino acids, counting the end cysteine and phenylalanine. The DNA shown is the 36-base CDR3, in frame from base 1. A distance of 17 bases separates the germline ends of V and J, which lose 5 bases and 13 bases respectively. Taken from the germline V gene, the CDR1 and CDR2 loops are MNHNS and SASEGT. As for this clone: No cognate antigen has been identified for it. No clone much larger than this one lies a single base away; base qualities are absent.

What the research found in general, with its limitations: Clinical and demographic metadata were provided uncurated, with the amount varying by source and participant.

Input material: peripheral blood. The source is a young woman who had recovered from COVID-19. The chain is encoded by TRBV6-1 joined to TRBJ1-2; TRBD1 might be the D gene, on 5 matching bases. The DNA sequence is given as TGTGCCAGCAGTTTACAGGCCCCAGCCCTCACCTTC. Translated, this is CASSLQAPALTF.